A single sample gave rise to the 15 T cell receptor beta chains below, sequenced in a study of blood T cell repertoires in COVID-19. Method: immunoSEQ multiplex PCR; TCRdb's copy keeps in-frame clones and lacks some. The sample lists approximately 190,000 clones, 80% to 95% seen once, with 0.53% in the top ten. The specimen was peripheral blood. These TCRs come from a man between 50 and 59 years old with acute or convalescent COVID-19.

This chain joins TRBV6-5 and TRBJ1-1, with D possibly TRBD1 on 5 matching bases. From germline, CDR1 is MNHEY and CDR2 SVGAGI. Trimming shortened V by 7 bases and J by 1 base, and 16 bases separated the two germline ends. The CDR3 runs to 15 residues. The CDR3 loop reads CASTREGGANTEAFF. The CDR3 DNA follows: TGTGCCAGCACCAGGGAGGGAGGAGCGAACACTGAAGCTTTCTTT.

The chain is built from TRBV28 and TRBJ2-1; 10 bases agree with TRBD2. CDR1 MDHEN and CDR2 SYDVKM come from the germline V gene. This CDR3 is built from 15 residues. Losses at the gene ends were 3 bases for V and 1 base for J; bases not matched to a gene: 0. The CDR3, as DNA: TGTGCCAGCAGTTTGACTAGCGGGTCCTACAATGAGCAGTTCTTC. Protein sequence: CASSLTSGSYNEQFF.

V gene TRBV7-2 combines with J gene TRBJ2-1, with a tentative D call TRBD2 (6 bases). Trimming took 8 bases from V and 0 from J, leaving 11 bases between them. Germline V gene lookup returns CDR1 SGHTA and CDR2 FQGNSA. The CDR3 length is 14 residues. The CDR3 sequence: CASGRGSSYNEQFF. CDR3 sequence (DNA): TGTGCCAGCGGTCGGGGGAGCTCCTACAATGAGCAGTTCTTC.

V usage is TRBV19 and J usage is TRBJ2-2; TRBD1 aligns across 7 bases. CDR3 length: 14 amino acids. The J segment lost 6 bases and the V segment lost 2 bases, leaving 3 bases of the junction unmatched. The germline V gene has CDR1 LNHDA and CDR2 SQIVND (reference sequence). CDR3 DNA sequence: TGTGCCAGTAGTATACAGGGGGTCCCCGGGGAGCTGTTTTTT. It specifies CASSIQGVPGELFF.

In DNA form, the CDR3 reads TGTGCCACCAGTGATGGACTAGCCCAAGAGACCCAGTACTTC. Protein product: CATSDGLAQETQYF. The chain is built from TRBV24-1 and TRBJ2-5; 8 positions agree with TRBD2. J was trimmed by 1 base and V by 3 bases; bases with no gene match: 0. This CDR3 comprises 14 residues. The germline V gene encodes CDR1 KGHDR and CDR2 SFDVKD.

This CDR3 reads CASSEARGSGSYYEQYF. Written as DNA, the CDR3 is TGTGCCAGCAGTGAAGCGCGGGGAAGCGGGAGCTACTACGAGCAGTACTTC. The genes are TRBV6-1 and TRBJ2-7; 8 bases are a match to TRBD2. Trimming took 0 bases from V and 3 from J; bases not matched to a gene: 10. This CDR3 contains 17 residues. Germline values: CDR1 MNHNS, CDR2 SASEGT.

This chain links TRBV9 with TRBJ2-3; 9 nucleotides line up with TRBD2. There are 18 residues in the CDR3. J gave up 0 bases and V 0 bases, and 8 bases lay outside the gene matches. Germline CDR1 and CDR2: SGDLS and YYNGEE. The CDR3 coding sequence is TGTGCCAGCAGCGTAGCCCGCAGCGGGGGGCAGAGCACAGATACGCAGTATTTT. It translates to CASSVARSGGQSTDTQYF.

The chain joins TRBV18 to TRBJ1-5; D possibly corresponds to TRBD1 (6 bases). V was trimmed by 0 bases and J by 6 bases, leaving 12 bases between them. The germline gives CDR1 KGHSH, CDR2 LQKENI. The CDR3 runs to 15 residues. CDR3: CASSPPGGGRQPQHF. The CDR3 nucleotides are TGTGCCAGCTCACCACCGGGTGGGGGCCGTCAGCCCCAGCATTTT.

The J gene is TRBJ1-5, the V gene TRBV6-6, with 7 bases lining up with TRBD1. CDR3 length equals 15 residues. Looked up from germline, CDR1 is MNHNY and CDR2 is SVGAGI (reference sequence). Trimming took 0 bases from V and 5 from J; bases not matched to a gene: 4. In DNA, the CDR3 is TGTGCCAGCAGTTACTCCCGGCAGGGGGATCAGCCCCAGCATTTT. It yields the protein CASSYSRQGDQPQHF.

V and J are TRBV4-3 and TRBJ2-3; 7 positions match TRBD2. In germline, CDR1 is LGHNA, CDR2 YSLEER. Unmatched junction bases numbered 5, after V lost 8 bases and J lost 0 bases. This CDR3 is built from 14 residues. CDR3 residues: CASRSGVSTDTQYF. CDR3 nucleotides: TGCGCCAGCCGCAGCGGGGTGAGCACAGATACGCAGTATTTT.

The chain is built from TRBV20-1 and TRBJ1-5; the D gene is possibly TRBD1 (5 bases). The CDR3 is 13 residues long. CDR1 and CDR2 from the germline V gene are DFQATT and SNEGSKA (reference sequence). V lost 3 bases and J lost 6, with 12 bases in between. CDR3 coding DNA: TGCAGTGCTAGTCGGGGGGATGGTCAGCCCCAGCATTTT. The encoded protein is CSASRGDGQPQHF.

The chain couples TRBV4-1 to TRBJ1-2; the D gene is possibly TRBD1 (6 bases). Trimming took off 3 bases at V and 5 bases at J, with 19 bases between the two ends. This CDR3 spans 16 amino acids. The germline V gene has CDR1 MGHRA and CDR2 YSYEKL. The chain's CDR3 is CASSHLRPAGAYGYTF. CDR3 bases: TGCGCCAGCAGCCATCTAAGGCCGGCAGGGGCTTATGGCTACACCTTC.

The rearrangement links TRBV5-6 to TRBJ1-4; 10 nucleotides align to TRBD1. The CDR3 has 15 amino acids. Germline assignment: CDR1 SGHDT and CDR2 YYEEEE. V lost 2 bases to trimming and J lost 7 bases; unmatched junction nucleotides: 5. In DNA form, the CDR3 reads TGTGCCAGCAGCTTAAAGACAGGGGGCGGTGAAAAACTGTTTTTT. Its protein product is CASSLKTGGGEKLFF.

V is TRBV10-3 and J is TRBJ1-1, with a tentative D call TRBD1 (5 bases). The CDR3 is 12 residues long. In germline, CDR1 is ENHRY, CDR2 SYGVKD. Deletions cut 8 bases from V and 4 bases from J, with 11 bases between. The CDR3 nucleotides are TGTGCCATCTCGACAGCGGGCACTGAAGCTTTCTTT. This translates into CAISTAGTEAFF.

The chain links TRBV27 to TRBJ2-3, with 8 bases matching TRBD1. From germline, CDR1 is MNHEY and CDR2 SMNVEV (reference sequence). This CDR3 is 14 amino acids long. The V and J ends lost 4 bases and 5 bases, in that order; junction bases with no gene match: 5. CDR3 protein: CASSWAGGKDTQYF. For the CDR3, the DNA is TGTGCCAGCAGTTGGGCAGGGGGCAAAGATACGCAGTATTTT.